The 9 T cell receptor beta chains reported below all come from one sample, sequenced in a study of T-cell memory formation after mild COVID-19. One entry per CDR3 protein, called by TCRdb with MiXCR from the 5' RACE reads. The sample carries about 270,000 distinct CDR3 sequences, 15% recorded once. The material sequenced was PBMCs or a T cell subset sorted from them (not recorded which). All receptors come from an adult woman who had mild COVID-19 (a few samples of this study predate the infection). Cell type and time point are not known.

Regarding this clonotype: This could be a read error, since a much larger clone is one nucleotide away. This chain uses TRBV5-1 with TRBJ2-1, with D possibly TRBD1 on 5 matching bases. The CDR3 has 13 residues. Germline V gives CDR1 SGHRS, CDR2 YFSETQ. The CDR3 here is CASSGGQNNGQFF. The CDR3 DNA follows: TGCGCCAGCAGCGGCGGACAAAACAATGGGCAGTTCTTC.

This clonotype was found a few times. Germline and junction disagree at one end, which may indicate a read error. The J gene is TRBJ2-5, the V gene TRBV5-4, with TRBD1 matching over 8 bases. CDR3 length: 17 residues. In germline, CDR1 is SGHNT, CDR2 YYREEE (reference sequence). The CDR3 DNA is TGTACCAGCAGCTTGGGGCAGGGGGCGAGGATGGGAGAGACCCAGTACTTC. It yields the protein CTSSLGQGARMGETQYF.

CDR3 amino acids: CASSVRVSYEQYF. The CDR3 bases are TGCGCCAGCAGCGTCAGGGTTTCCTACGAGCAGTACTTC. The chain uses TRBV5-1 and TRBJ2-7, with a tentative D call TRBD1 (5 bases). The CDR3 loop spans 13 amino acids. Trimming pared 4 bases from V and 1 base from J, leaving 9 bases between. CDR1 and CDR2 (germline): SGHRS, YFSETQ.

The rearrangement joins TRBV19 to TRBJ2-5; D gene unclear. CDR1 LNHDA and CDR2 SQIVND come from the germline V gene (reference sequence). The CDR3 totals 13 residues. Trimming shortened V by 5 bases and J by 1 base, and 8 bases separated the two germline ends. The CDR3 reads CASSWSIQETQYF. The CDR3 DNA is TGTGCCAGTAGTTGGAGCATCCAAGAGACCCAGTACTTC.

This clonotype has only a few counts. The chain is built from TRBV5-1 and TRBJ2-1; 8 bases are shared with TRBD2. The V gene's germline CDR1 is SGHRS and CDR2 YFSETQ. The ends lost 2 bases at V and 3 bases at J; junction bases unmatched: 4. This CDR3 is built from 15 residues. This chain's CDR3 is CASSLAGEDYNEQFF. In DNA form, the CDR3 reads TGCGCCAGCAGCTTAGCGGGGGAGGACTACAATGAGCAGTTCTTC.

A few counts support this clonotype. The gene calls are TRBV7-2 and TRBJ2-6, with TRBD1 matching 7 bases. Trimming at V came to 5 bases and at J to 0 bases, leaving 10 bases not matched to a gene. The CDR3 contains 18 residues. CDR1 is SGHTA and CDR2 is FQGNSA in the germline V gene. The chain's CDR3 is CASSPRDSRSSGANVLTF. CDR3 sequence (DNA): TGTGCCAGCAGCCCCCGGGACAGCCGGAGCTCTGGGGCCAACGTCCTGACTTTC.

The chain is built from TRBV12-3 or TRBV12-4 and TRBJ1-1; no clear D gene. The V gene lost 3 bases and the J gene lost 2 bases, with 10 bases spanning the gap. The CDR3 covers 14 residues. The CDR3 region has the DNA TGTGCCAGCAGTTTCCCTCCCCCAAACACTGAAGCTTTCTTT. This sequence encodes CASSFPPPNTEAFF.

This clonotype was recorded a few times. The V and J genes are TRBV29-1 and TRBJ2-7; no clear D. Trimming removed 7 bases at V and 2 bases at J, with 9 bases between. Germline V CDR1 and CDR2: SQVTM, ANQGSEA. The length of the CDR3 is 11 residues. The CDR3 DNA sequence: TGCAGCGCCAGAACGGCCTACGAGCAGTACTTC. This translates into CSARTAYEQYF.

This clonotype was picked up a small number of times. The chain combines TRBV6-1 with TRBJ2-1; 10 nucleotides line up with TRBD2. The CDR3 runs 18 residues. Germline V gene sequence: CDR1 MNHNS, CDR2 SASEGT. The ends lost 0 bases at V and 4 bases at J; junction bases unmatched: 9. CDR3 in amino acids: CASSEAQLAGVGYNEQFF. The CDR3 coding sequence is TGTGCCAGCAGTGAAGCGCAGCTAGCGGGAGTAGGATACAATGAGCAGTTCTTC.